The 9 T cell receptor beta chains presented below share a single source sample, sequenced in a study of T cells in Graves' hyperthyroidism and ophthalmopathy. Amplified regions were TCR beta CDR3 sequences from RNA transcripts. HTBI primers were used for first-round RT-PCR of the TCR CDR3. Each CDR3 protein is one row after TCRdb ran MiXCR on the multiplex PCR reads. The sample consists of approximately 480,000 distinct CDR3 sequences, around 21% of them appearing once. Sequencing was performed on blood. Receptors originate from a young man with Graves' hyperthyroidism.

V and J are TRBV6-1 and TRBJ2-5; no firm D call. Germline V lookup: CDR1 MNHNS, CDR2 SASEGT. V gave up 4 bases and J gave up 2 bases, with 17 bases separating them. CDR3 size: 16 residues. CDR3 region: CASSVPRRLGQETQYF. CDR3 in DNA: TGTGCCAGCAGTGTCCCACGACGTCTTGGGCAAGAGACCCAGTACTTC.

The chain couples TRBV12-3 or TRBV12-4 to TRBJ2-2; perhaps TRBD1 as D (6 bases). The CDR3 is 15 amino acids. Trimming removed 1 base from V and 5 bases from J, with 11 bases in between. CDR3 region: CASSLGTALTGELFF. CDR3 sequence (DNA): TGTGCCAGCAGTTTAGGGACAGCCTTAACCGGGGAGCTGTTTTTT.

The chain uses TRBV20-1 and TRBJ2-2; TRBD1 might be the D (5 bases). V was cut by 5 bases and J by 0 bases, with 19 bases left in between. This CDR3 has 17 residues. CDR1 is DFQATT, CDR2 SNEGSKA, per germline (reference sequence). CDR3 bases: TGCAGTGCTCAAACCCCGGGCAGGGCGGCGAACACCGGGGAGCTGTTTTTT. Protein sequence: CSAQTPGRAANTGELFF.

This clonotype was counted many times. V is TRBV19 and J is TRBJ2-2; no reliable D call. The ends were cut back, 4 bases at V and 6 bases at J, with 3 bases in the middle. The CDR3 has 11 residues. The V gene's germline CDR1 is LNHDA and CDR2 SQIVND (reference sequence). For the CDR3, the DNA is TGTGCCAGTAGTAGGCCCGGGGAGCTGTTTTTT. It translates to CASSRPGELFF.

This clonotype came up many times. The rearrangement joins TRBV12-3 or TRBV12-4 to TRBJ2-2; 9 bases line up with TRBD2. CDR3 length equals 15 residues. J gave up 7 bases and V 4 bases, and 7 bases lay outside the gene matches. The CDR3: CASSSPQRGDGELFF. DNA for the CDR3: TGTGCCAGCAGTTCGCCCCAGCGGGGGGACGGGGAGCTGTTTTTT.

This clonotype has at least ten counts. This chain connects TRBV11-2 to TRBJ2-5; D is possibly TRBD1 (8 bases). The V end was cut by 4 bases, the J end by 9 bases, with 21 bases between. This CDR3 contains 15 residues. Germline-derived CDR1 and CDR2 are SGHAT and FQNNGV. The DNA of the CDR3 is TGTGCCAGCAGCTCGCCACAGGGGGGGTTGGTGGCCCAGTACTTC. As protein: CASSSPQGGLVAQYF.

The V call is TRBV6-2 or TRBV6-3, the J call TRBJ2-2, with TRBD2 identical over 10 bases. V was pared by 1 base and J by 3 bases, with 8 bases of the junction left unmatched. The CDR3 is made up of 18 amino acids. Germline V gives CDR1 MNHEY, CDR2 SVGEGT. CDR3: CASSYFEAGGQDTGELFF. CDR3 nucleotides: TGTGCCAGCAGTTACTTTGAAGCGGGGGGGCAGGACACCGGGGAGCTGTTTTTT.

Ten or more counts support this clonotype. The V call is TRBV6-1, the J call TRBJ1-2; D call uncertain. The CDR3 is made up of 15 amino acids. V was trimmed by 6 bases and J by 5 bases, leaving 19 bases between them. Germline CDR1 reads MNHNS; CDR2 reads SASEGT. CDR3 coding DNA: TGTGCCAGCAGGGATAGACCGACAAGTCTTTATGGCTACACCTTC. Its protein product is CASRDRPTSLYGYTF.

This clonotype was observed at least ten times. This chain uses TRBV6-1 with TRBJ1-3; D gene ambiguous. The germline V gene has CDR1 MNHNS and CDR2 SASEGT. This CDR3 spans 15 amino acids. The V gene lost 5 bases and the J gene lost 0 bases, with 11 bases spanning the gap. DNA of the CDR3: TGTGCCAGCAGTCGTACGGGCCGCTCTGGAAACACCATATATTTT. This codes for CASSRTGRSGNTIYF.